The 20 T cell receptor beta chains presented below share a single source sample, sequenced in a study of T cell responses to AZD1222 COVID-19 vaccine. Here immunoSEQ multiplex PCR was the method, and the copy in TCRdb shows in-frame clones only, minus some. The sample includes 90,000 or so clones, approximately 89% of them seen just once. Material: peripheral blood, obtained 28 days after the second AZD1222 dose. The source of these receptors is an adult who received the AZD1222 COVID-19 vaccine.

V gene TRBV18 combines with J gene TRBJ1-2; TRBD1 agrees at 9 bases. CDR1 and CDR2 from the germline V gene are KGHSH and LQKENI. This CDR3 has 14 residues. V trimming: 6 bases; J trimming: 8 bases; junction bases outside the gene matches: 10. The CDR3 spells CASSPGTGREGYTF. CDR3 nucleotides: TGTGCCAGCTCCCCAGGGACAGGGCGCGAAGGCTACACCTTC.

The rearrangement joins TRBV18 to TRBJ1-2; tentatively, D is TRBD1 (6 bases). This CDR3 comprises 17 residues. The germline CDR1 and CDR2 sequences are KGHSH and LQKENI. Trimming removed 2 bases at V and 4 bases at J, with 20 bases between. The chain's CDR3 is CASSPNRQDAVSYGYTF. The CDR3 DNA reads as TGTGCCAGCTCACCAAACAGACAGGACGCCGTTTCCTATGGCTACACCTTC.

This clone was detected only a few times. CDR3 in DNA: TGCGCCAGCAGCCAAGTGGCCCTGGGGTCCTACGAGCAGTACTTC. Encoded protein: CASSQVALGSYEQYF. The chain combines TRBV4-1 with TRBJ2-7; the D is unclear. The CDR3 spans 15 residues. The germline V gene encodes CDR1 MGHRA and CDR2 YSYEKL. V was shortened by 1 base and J by 1 base, with 11 bases between the two germline ends.

The rearrangement links TRBV25-1 to TRBJ2-5; D is ambiguous. The germline V gene has CDR1 MGHDK and CDR2 SYGVNS. The CDR3 is 10 residues long. The V and J ends lost 2 bases and 5 bases respectively, with 0 bases between them. The CDR3 DNA is TGTGCCAGCAGTGAAGAGACCCAGTACTTC. Translating it yields CASSEETQYF.

The J gene is TRBJ2-1, the V gene TRBV7-6, with 8 positions matching TRBD2. The CDR3 has 16 residues. From germline, CDR1 is SGHVS and CDR2 FNYEAQ. V shed 1 base and J 6 bases; nucleotides not matched to a gene: 8. CDR3 residues: CASSLEGAGGPNEQFF. The DNA for the CDR3 is TGTGCCAGCAGCTTAGAGGGTGCGGGGGGACCCAATGAGCAGTTCTTC.

The rearrangement links TRBV7-9 to TRBJ2-3, with 11 bases lining up with TRBD2. The CDR3 has 17 residues. The V gene's germline CDR1 is SEHNR and CDR2 FQNEAQ (reference sequence). The trim removed 0 bases at V and 4 bases at J, leaving 6 bases unmatched. CDR3 region: CASSLAVAGGLADTQYF. Here the CDR3 DNA reads TGTGCCAGCAGCTTAGCGGTAGCGGGGGGGCTGGCAGATACGCAGTATTTT. Complete variable domain (other parts from reference TRBV7-9 and TRBJ2-3): DTGVSQNPRHKITKRGQNVTFRCDPISEHNRLYWYRQTLGQGPEFLTYFQNEAQLEKSRLLSDRFSAERPKGSFSTLEIQRTEQGDSAMYLCASSLAVAGGLADTQYFGPGTRLTVL.

DNA for the CDR3: TGTGCCAGCAGGAGACCGATCTCTGGGGCCAACGTCCTGACTTTC. Amino acids: CASRRPISGANVLTF. The rearrangement joins TRBV28 to TRBJ2-6; D gene ambiguous. Germline lookup yields CDR1 MDHEN and CDR2 SYDVKM. The CDR3 sequence is 15 residues long. Deletions cut 6 bases from V and 0 bases from J, with 9 bases between.

The V gene is TRBV5-4, the J gene TRBJ1-3, with no clear D. This CDR3 comprises 15 residues. Trimming left V 2 bases short and J 0 bases short, with 9 bases between. From germline, CDR1 is SGHNT and CDR2 YYREEE (reference sequence). For the CDR3, the DNA is TGTGCCAGCAGCTTAGCCGGATTCTCTGGAAACACCATATATTTT. Translation: CASSLAGFSGNTIYF. Full variable domain (remainder filled in from reference TRBV5-4 and TRBJ1-3): ETGVTQSPTHLIKTRGQQVTLRCSSQSGHNTVSWYQQALGQGPQFIFQYYREEENGRGNFPPRFSGLQFPNYSSELNVNALELDDSALYLCASSLAGFSGNTIYFGEGSWLTVV.

The chain links TRBV5-1 to TRBJ2-7; 7 bases agree with TRBD1. V shed 4 bases and J 2 bases; nucleotides not matched to a gene: 6. This CDR3 has 14 residues. Germline CDR1 reads SGHRS; CDR2 reads YFSETQ. The CDR3 sequence: CASSTGEYPYEQYV. Here the CDR3 DNA reads TGCGCCAGCAGCACAGGGGAGTACCCCTACGAGCAGTACGTC.

The rearrangement links TRBV6-5 to TRBJ1-6; D is unresolved. Germline CDR1 reads MNHEY; CDR2 reads SVGAGI. This CDR3 has 15 amino acids. V dropped 6 bases and J dropped 6 bases, with 15 bases sitting between them. The CDR3: CASSQEKFSNSPLHF. For the CDR3, the DNA is TGTGCCAGCAGCCAAGAGAAATTTAGTAATTCACCCCTCCACTTT.

The rearrangement uses TRBV7-3 and TRBJ2-3; tentative D call: TRBD2 (6 bases). Germline V gene lookup returns CDR1 SGHTA and CDR2 FQGTGA. The CDR3 spans 15 residues. The ends were cut back, 4 bases at V and 1 base at J, with 12 bases in the middle. CDR3 DNA: TGTGCCAGCAGCTGGAACGGGGGACGCACAGATACGCAGTATTTT. It yields the protein CASSWNGGRTDTQYF.

The chain has TRBV5-1 and TRBJ2-1; TRBD1 is a possible D gene (6 bases). The germline V and J ends were trimmed by 0 bases and 7 bases, with 8 bases remaining between them. The length of the CDR3 is 13 residues. CDR1 is SGHRS, CDR2 YFSETQ, per germline. CDR3 DNA: TGCGCCAGCAGCTTGGGGCAGGGGAATGAGCAGTTCTTC. It translates to CASSLGQGNEQFF.

The chain employs TRBV13 and TRBJ2-7, with 11 positions matching TRBD2. V trimming: 5 bases; J trimming: 3 bases; junction bases outside the gene matches: 9. Germline lookup yields CDR1 PRHDT and CDR2 FYEKMQ (reference sequence). CDR3 length: 16 amino acids. The CDR3: CASSPATSGVNYEQYV. The CDR3 bases are TGTGCCAGCAGCCCGGCGACTAGCGGGGTAAACTACGAGCAGTACGTC.

The gene calls are TRBV7-9 and TRBJ1-6; tentatively, D is TRBD1 (6 bases). From germline, CDR1 is SEHNR and CDR2 FQNEAQ (reference sequence). The ends were cut back, 5 bases at V and 10 bases at J, with 21 bases in the middle. There are 16 residues in the CDR3. The CDR3 DNA reads TGTGCCAGCAGCACGAGCCAAGGGGGGACATTGTCACCCCTCCACTTT. It encodes CASSTSQGGTLSPLHF.

V usage is TRBV6-5 and J usage is TRBJ1-1, with 7 bases that match TRBD1. The V and J ends lost 9 bases and 4 bases, in that order; junction bases with no gene match: 5. The CDR3 sequence is 12 residues long. The germline CDR1 and CDR2 sequences are MNHEY and SVGAGI. CDR3 residues: CASWEGATEAFF. The CDR3 DNA reads as TGTGCCAGTTGGGAGGGGGCCACTGAAGCTTTCTTT.

The chain joins TRBV12-3 or TRBV12-4 to TRBJ1-4, with D unresolved. The CDR3 covers 12 residues. V lost 3 bases, J lost 10 bases, and 9 bases lay in between. CDR3 coding DNA: TGTGCCAGCAGTTTGGCGGGTGGAAAACTGTTTTTT. This encodes CASSLAGGKLFF.

V is TRBV5-5 and J is TRBJ1-4; no clear D. Trimming took 4 bases from V and 1 from J, leaving 11 bases between them. The CDR3 has 15 amino acids. Germline V gene sequence: CDR1 SGHKS, CDR2 YYEKEE (reference sequence). CDR3 in DNA: TGTGCCAGCAGCGGTGGAGAGCTAACTAATGAAAAACTGTTTTTT. Encoded protein: CASSGGELTNEKLFF.

This clone was observed a few times. V gene TRBV5-6 combines with J gene TRBJ1-2, with 9 bases identical to TRBD1. The CDR3 is 18 residues long. Germline V lookup: CDR1 SGHDT, CDR2 YYEEEE. Trimming at V came to 0 bases and at J to 4 bases, leaving 13 bases not matched to a gene. The CDR3 protein is CASSLVVARTGDSYGYTF. The CDR3 region has the DNA TGTGCCAGCAGCTTGGTGGTTGCAAGGACAGGGGATAGCTATGGCTACACCTTC.

This clone was recorded a few times. The J gene is TRBJ2-1, the V gene TRBV28, with D perhaps TRBD1 (5 bases). Germline-derived CDR1 and CDR2 are MDHEN and SYDVKM. The CDR3 is made up of 18 amino acids. The V end was cut by 2 bases, the J end by 0 bases, with 17 bases between. CDR3 sequence (DNA): TGTGCCAGCAGTTTAACGGACACACTCTCGAGCTCCTACAATGAGCAGTTCTTC. Translating it yields CASSLTDTLSSSYNEQFF.

V usage is TRBV5-5 and J usage is TRBJ2-2; 7 nucleotides agree with TRBD2. The CDR3 runs to 13 residues. Germline V gene data show CDR1 as SGHKS and CDR2 as YYEKEE (reference sequence). Trimming took 3 bases from V and 6 from J; bases not matched to a gene: 2. The CDR3 protein is CASSSGLAGELFF. The CDR3 DNA reads as TGTGCCAGCAGCTCCGGACTAGCCGGGGAGCTGTTTTTT.